A single sample gave rise to the 7 T cell receptor beta chains below, sequenced in a study of shared T cell receptors in the human thymus. Sequenced by immunoSEQ multiplex PCR; TCRdb stores in-frame clones only, minus some. The data show some 720,000 clones, more than 75% seen once. This sample also appeared in a second study, on human thymus T cells.

The sequenced sample was thymocytes. The source is a boy in the first two years of life with a congenital heart defect.

The J gene is TRBJ2-3, the V gene TRBV5-4; 8 bases line up with TRBD2. Germline CDR1 reads SGHNT; CDR2 reads YYREEE (reference sequence). After removal of 0 bases from V and 4 bases from J, the junction contained 10 bases not matched to a gene. The CDR3 runs to 17 residues. The CDR3 bases are TGTGCCAGCAGCTTGGGGGGTAGCGGGAAAGGAGCAGATACGCAGTATTTT. It yields the protein CASSLGGSGKGADTQYF.

This chain joins TRBV7-3 and TRBJ2-7; 9 bases line up with TRBD1. CDR3 size: 16 residues. V trimming: 2 bases; J trimming: 5 bases; junction bases outside the gene matches: 10. CDR1 and CDR2 from the germline V gene are SGHTA and FQGTGA. The CDR3 reads CASSLGLGTGRDEQYF. The CDR3 coding sequence is TGTGCCAGCAGCTTAGGCCTCGGGACAGGGAGGGACGAGCAGTACTTC.

The V gene is TRBV27, the J gene TRBJ2-1, with D perhaps matching TRBD1 (5 bases). This CDR3 comprises 18 residues. In germline, CDR1 is MNHEY, CDR2 SMNVEV (reference sequence). The ends were cut back, 3 bases at V and 2 bases at J, with 20 bases in the middle. The DNA for the CDR3 is TGTGCCAGCAGTTTTCAGGGCATAAAGACCTCCCCCTACAATGAGCAGTTCTTC. It specifies CASSFQGIKTSPYNEQFF.

The rearrangement uses TRBV15 and TRBJ2-5; 10 bases are shared with TRBD2. Trimming cost V 2 bases and J 4 bases; bases outside gene matches: 10. Germline lookup yields CDR1 LNHNV and CDR2 YYDKDF (reference sequence). This CDR3 spans 17 amino acids. CDR3 DNA sequence: TGTGCCACCAGCAGACCCCGACTAGCGGGTGGAGGAGAGACCCAGTACTTC. The encoded protein is CATSRPRLAGGGETQYF. The variable domain in full, completed from reference TRBV15 and TRBJ2-5, reads DAMVIQNPRYQVTQFGKPVTLSCSQTLNHNVMYWYQQKSSQAPKLLFHYYDKDFNNEADTPDNFQSRRPNTSFCFLDIRSPGLGDTAMYLCATSRPRLAGGGETQYFGPGTRLLVL.

The chain couples TRBV28 to TRBJ2-7; 9 bases align to TRBD1. After removal of 4 bases from V and 3 bases from J, the junction contained 10 bases not matched to a gene. The CDR3 is made up of 16 amino acids. Germline lookup yields CDR1 MDHEN and CDR2 SYDVKM. The CDR3 spells CASSWGQGTEGYEQYF. As DNA, the CDR3 is TGTGCCAGCAGTTGGGGACAGGGAACGGAGGGCTACGAGCAGTACTTC.

CDR3 residues: CASSVEQGARGSGNTIYF. The DNA for the CDR3 is TGTGCCAGCAGCGTAGAGCAGGGGGCACGGGGTTCAGGAAACACCATATATTTT. V gene TRBV9 combines with J gene TRBJ1-3; TRBD1 agrees at 8 bases. V dropped 0 bases and J dropped 4; count of bases not matched to a gene: 12. CDR3 length: 18 residues. The germline V gene has CDR1 SGDLS and CDR2 YYNGEE.

J is TRBJ2-2 and V is TRBV9, with D possibly matching TRBD2 (6 bases). CDR1 is SGDLS, CDR2 YYNGEE, per germline. V was shortened by 0 bases and J by 4 bases, with 10 bases between the two germline ends. The CDR3 totals 15 residues. The CDR3 nucleotides are TGTGCCAGCAGCGTAGCTACCGGGAGCACCGGGGAGCTGTTTTTT. This translates into CASSVATGSTGELFF. Variable domain in full (rest from reference TRBV9 and TRBJ2-2): DSGVTQTPKHLITATGQRVTLRCSPRSGDLSVYWYQQSLDQGLQFLIQYYNGEERAKGNILERFSAQQFPDLHSELNLSSLELGDSALYFCASSVATGSTGELFFGEGSRLTVL.